This T cell receptor beta chain was captured by sequencing in a study of cytomegalovirus exposure and HLA in healthy donors. Generated by immunoSEQ multiplex PCR, the TCRdb table keeps only in-frame clones and is missing some. The sample has 150,000 to 200,000 clones, about four fifths seen once. The CDR3 has 12 amino acids. Germline CDR1 reads MDHEN; CDR2 reads SYDVKM. Trimming cost V 2 bases and J 13 bases, with 14 bases left between them. The chain combines TRBV28 with TRBJ1-2; D is perhaps TRBD1 (5 bases). The source material was PBMCs. This TCR derives from a man aged 18 to 29 in good health and CMV-seropositive. The CDR3 DNA is TGTGCCAGCAGTTTACAGGGAGGGATGGTCACCTTC. It translates to CASSLQGGMVTF.